This T cell receptor (beta chain) was sequenced in a study of response to subunit inactivated influenza vaccine. Study-wide results and caveats: Few new T cells, the authors suggested, are recruited by each seasonal influenza vaccination.

Looked up from germline, CDR1 is DFQATT and CDR2 is SNEGSKA (reference sequence). The CDR3 sequence is 14 residues long. V was cut by 1 base and J by 2 bases, with 11 bases left in between. A single record per CDR3 protein comes from TCRdb applying MiXCR to the RT-PCR reads. The table lists over 300,000 distinct CDR3 sequences, around a fifth of them singletons. This clonotype was observed a few times. Its antigen remains unknown. Specimen: PBMCs from blood, collected about 20 months after vaccination. The V call is TRBV20-1, the J call TRBJ2-5; D not resolved. The clonotype was recovered from a man aged 45 to 75 who received an inactivated influenza vaccine. The CDR3 DNA follows: TGCAGTGCTAGAGCGGACCTTCTTCAAGAGACCCAGTACTTC. This encodes CSARADLLQETQYF.